The clone carrying this T cell receptor (beta chain) has just a few counts. Antigen: not known. V gave up 5 bases and J gave up 4 bases, with 13 bases separating them. This CDR3 has 13 amino acids. Per germline, CDR1 SGHRS and CDR2 YFSETQ. Via MiXCR, TCRdb re-called the 5' RACE reads, giving one row per CDR3 protein. The data hold approximately 210,000 distinct CDR3 sequences, with around 6.5% observed a single time. This sample was included in a study of identical twins. Findings of the study overall: Part of the zero-insertion signal could reflect confounding by invariant MAIT and iNKT cells.

This same sample was also part of a study on T cells expressing NK-cell markers. That report adds: Seven sequenced donors out of eight were HCMV-seropositive, one seronegative. Dominant NKG2C+ clonotypes in roughly 6 donors made up roughly 1.0-7.0% of CD8+ T cells.

This receptor was taken from a woman aged 18 to 35 in good health. The V call is TRBV5-1, the J call TRBJ2-7; a weak D match, TRBD1 (5 bases). The material sequenced was CD8+ T cells sorted from blood. Written as DNA, the CDR3 is TGCGCCAGCAGTTGGCAGGGCCCGTACGAGCAGTACTTC. As protein: CASSWQGPYEQYF.